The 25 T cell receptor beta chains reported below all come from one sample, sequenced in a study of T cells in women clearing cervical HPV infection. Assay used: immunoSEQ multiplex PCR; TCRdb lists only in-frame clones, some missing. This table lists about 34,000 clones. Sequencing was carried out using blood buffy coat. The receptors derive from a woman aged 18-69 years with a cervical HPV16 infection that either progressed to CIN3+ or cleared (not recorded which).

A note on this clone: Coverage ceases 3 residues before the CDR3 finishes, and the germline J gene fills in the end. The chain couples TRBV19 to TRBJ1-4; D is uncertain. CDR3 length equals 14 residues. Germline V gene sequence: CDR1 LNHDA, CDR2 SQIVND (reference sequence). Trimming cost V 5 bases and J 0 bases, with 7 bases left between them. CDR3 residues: CASSPSATNEKLFF. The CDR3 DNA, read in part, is TGTGCCAGTAGTCCTAGTGCAACTAATGAAAAA.

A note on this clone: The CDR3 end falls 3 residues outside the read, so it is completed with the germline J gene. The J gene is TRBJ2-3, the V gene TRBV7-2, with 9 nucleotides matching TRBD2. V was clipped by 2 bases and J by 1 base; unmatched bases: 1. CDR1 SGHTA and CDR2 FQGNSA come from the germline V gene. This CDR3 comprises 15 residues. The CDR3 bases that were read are TGTGCCAGCAGCTTAAGACTAGCGGGCACAGATACG. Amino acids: CASSLRLAGTDT. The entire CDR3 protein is CASSLRLAGTDTQYF.

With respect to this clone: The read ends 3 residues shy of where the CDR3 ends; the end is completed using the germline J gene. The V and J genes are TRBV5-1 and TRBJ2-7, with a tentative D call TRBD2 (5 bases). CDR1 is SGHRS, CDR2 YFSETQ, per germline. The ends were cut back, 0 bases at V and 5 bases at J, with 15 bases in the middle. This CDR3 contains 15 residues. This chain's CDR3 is CASSLASGIFNEQYF. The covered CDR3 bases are TGCGCCAGCAGCTTGGCCTCGGGGATATTCAACGAG.

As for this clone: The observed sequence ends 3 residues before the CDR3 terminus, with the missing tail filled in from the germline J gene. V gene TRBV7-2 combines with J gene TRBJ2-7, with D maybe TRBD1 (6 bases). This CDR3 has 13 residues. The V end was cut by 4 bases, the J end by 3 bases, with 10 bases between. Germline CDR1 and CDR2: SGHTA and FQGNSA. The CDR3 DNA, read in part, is TGTGCCAGCAGCTCAGGGGCATTCTACGAG. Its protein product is CASSSGAFYE. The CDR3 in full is CASSSGAFYEQYF. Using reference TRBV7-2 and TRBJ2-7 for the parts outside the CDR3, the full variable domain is GAGVSQSPSNKVTEKGKDVELRCDPISGHTALYWYRQSLGQGLEFLIYFQGNSAPDKSGLPSDRFSAERTGGSVSTLTIQRTQQEDSAVYLCASSSGAFYEQYFGPGTRLTVT.

The CDR3 DNA, read in part, is TGTGCCAGCAGCCCCGGGGGAGGCGGCCAGCCT. Protein: CASSPGGGGQP. The full-length CDR3 reads as CASSPGGGGQPQYF. This chain connects TRBV7-2 to TRBJ2-4; tentatively, D is TRBD2 (6 bases). Sequencing ends 3 residues short of the CDR3 end; the germline J gene provides the rest. Germline V gives CDR1 SGHTA, CDR2 FQGNSA. This CDR3 contains 14 residues.

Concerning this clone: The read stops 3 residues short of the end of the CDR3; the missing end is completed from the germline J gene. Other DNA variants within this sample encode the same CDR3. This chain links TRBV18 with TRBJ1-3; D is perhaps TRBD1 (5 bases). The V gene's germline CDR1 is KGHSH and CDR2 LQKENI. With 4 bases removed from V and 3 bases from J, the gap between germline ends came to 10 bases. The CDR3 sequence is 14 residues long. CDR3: CASSQGAVGNTIYF. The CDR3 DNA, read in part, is TGTGCCAGCTCACAAGGGGCGGTTGGAAACACC.

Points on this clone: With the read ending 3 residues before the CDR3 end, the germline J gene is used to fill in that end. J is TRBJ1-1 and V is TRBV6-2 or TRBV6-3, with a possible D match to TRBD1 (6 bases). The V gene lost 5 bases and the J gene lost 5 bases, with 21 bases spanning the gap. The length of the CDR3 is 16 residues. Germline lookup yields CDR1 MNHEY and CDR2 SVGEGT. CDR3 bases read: TGTGCCAGCAGTCTCGCAGCAGGGGCGTTTAATACTGAA. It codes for CASSLAAGAFNTE. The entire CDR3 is CASSLAAGAFNTEAFF.

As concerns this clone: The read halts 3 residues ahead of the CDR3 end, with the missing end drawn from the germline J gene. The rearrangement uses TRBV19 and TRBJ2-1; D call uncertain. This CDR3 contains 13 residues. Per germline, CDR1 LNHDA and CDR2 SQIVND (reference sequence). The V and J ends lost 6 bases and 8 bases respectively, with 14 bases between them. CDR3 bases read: TGTGCCAGTAGCGACCGGGTAGGCGATGAG. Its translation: CASSDRVGDE. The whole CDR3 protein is CASSDRVGDEQFF.

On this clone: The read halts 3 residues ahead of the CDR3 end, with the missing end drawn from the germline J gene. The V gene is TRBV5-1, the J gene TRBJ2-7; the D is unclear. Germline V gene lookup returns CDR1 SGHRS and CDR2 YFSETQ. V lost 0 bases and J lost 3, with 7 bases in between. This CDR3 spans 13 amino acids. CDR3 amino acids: CASSLVPNYEQYF. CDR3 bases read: TGCGCCAGCAGCTTGGTGCCTAACTACGAG. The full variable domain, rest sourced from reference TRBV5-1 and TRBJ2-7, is KAGVTQTPRYLIKTRGQQVTLSCSPISGHRSVSWYQQTPGQGLQFLFEYFSETQRNKGNFPGRFSGRQFSNSRSEMNVSTLELGDSALYLCASSLVPNYEQYFGPGTRLTVT.

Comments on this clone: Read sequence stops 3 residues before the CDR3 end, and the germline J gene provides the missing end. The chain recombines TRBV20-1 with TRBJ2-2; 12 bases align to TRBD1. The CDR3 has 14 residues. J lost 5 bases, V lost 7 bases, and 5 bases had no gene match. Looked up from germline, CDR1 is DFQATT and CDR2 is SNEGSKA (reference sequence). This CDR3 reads CSDPGQGATGELFF. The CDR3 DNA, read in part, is TGCAGTGATCCGGGACAGGGGGCAACCGGGGAG.

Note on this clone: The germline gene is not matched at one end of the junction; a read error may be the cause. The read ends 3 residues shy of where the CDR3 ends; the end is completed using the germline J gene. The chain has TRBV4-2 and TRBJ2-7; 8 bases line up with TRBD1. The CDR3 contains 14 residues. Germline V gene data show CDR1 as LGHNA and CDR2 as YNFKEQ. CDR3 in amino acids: CASSQWTGLYEQYF. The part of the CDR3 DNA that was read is TGCGCCAGCAGCCAATGGACAGGGCTCTACGAG.

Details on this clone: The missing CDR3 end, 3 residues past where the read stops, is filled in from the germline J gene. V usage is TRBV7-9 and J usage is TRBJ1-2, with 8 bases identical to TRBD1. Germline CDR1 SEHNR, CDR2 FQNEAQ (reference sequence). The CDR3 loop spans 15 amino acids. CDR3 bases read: TGTGCCAGCAGCAGGACAGGGTTGGAAACAGATACC. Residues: CASSRTGLETDT. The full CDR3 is CASSRTGLETDTYTF. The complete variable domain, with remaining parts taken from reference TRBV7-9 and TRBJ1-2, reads DTGVSQNPRHKITKRGQNVTFRCDPISEHNRLYWYRQTLGQGPEFLTYFQNEAQLEKSRLLSDRFSAERPKGSFSTLEIQRTEQGDSAMYLCASSRTGLETDTYTFGSGTRLTVV.

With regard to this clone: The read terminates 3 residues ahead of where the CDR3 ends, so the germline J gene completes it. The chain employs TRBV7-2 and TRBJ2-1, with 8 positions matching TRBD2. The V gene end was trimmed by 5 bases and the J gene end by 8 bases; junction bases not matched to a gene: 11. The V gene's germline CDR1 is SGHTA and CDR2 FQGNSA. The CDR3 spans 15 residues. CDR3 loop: CASSLPGGAGYEQFF. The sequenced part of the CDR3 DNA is TGTGCCAGCAGCCTCCCCGGGGGGGCCGGTTATGAG. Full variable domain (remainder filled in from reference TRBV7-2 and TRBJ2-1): GAGVSQSPSNKVTEKGKDVELRCDPISGHTALYWYRQSLGQGLEFLIYFQGNSAPDKSGLPSDRFSAERTGGSVSTLTIQRTQQEDSAVYLCASSLPGGAGYEQFFGPGTRLTVL.

This CDR3 reads CASSLDPAANSPLFF. The CDR3 bases that were read are TGTGCCAGCAGCTTAGACCCCGCGGCTAATTCACCA. J is TRBJ1-4 and V is TRBV11-2; D remains unclear. With the read ending 3 residues before the CDR3 end, the germline J gene is used to fill in that end. The germline V gene encodes CDR1 SGHAT and CDR2 FQNNGV. The CDR3 covers 15 residues.

Here the CDR3 reads CASSLGGHSTGELFF. The CDR3 bases that were read are TGTGCCAGCAGCTTAGGGGGACACAGCACCGGGGAG. The J gene is TRBJ2-2, the V gene TRBV7-2; the D gene is possibly TRBD1 (6 bases). The sequence runs out 3 residues before the end of the CDR3; the remainder is reconstructed from the germline J gene. The CDR3 is 15 residues long. The germline V gene encodes CDR1 SGHTA and CDR2 FQGNSA. Trimming removed 1 base from V and 4 bases from J, with 10 bases in between.

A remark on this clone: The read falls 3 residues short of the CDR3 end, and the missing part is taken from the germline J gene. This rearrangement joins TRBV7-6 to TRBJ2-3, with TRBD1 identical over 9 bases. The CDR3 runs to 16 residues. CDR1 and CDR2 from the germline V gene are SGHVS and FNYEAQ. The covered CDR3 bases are TGTGCCAGCAGCTTCCGGAACCGGGACAGGGAGAAGGCG. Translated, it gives CASSFRNRDREKA. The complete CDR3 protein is CASSFRNRDREKAQYF.

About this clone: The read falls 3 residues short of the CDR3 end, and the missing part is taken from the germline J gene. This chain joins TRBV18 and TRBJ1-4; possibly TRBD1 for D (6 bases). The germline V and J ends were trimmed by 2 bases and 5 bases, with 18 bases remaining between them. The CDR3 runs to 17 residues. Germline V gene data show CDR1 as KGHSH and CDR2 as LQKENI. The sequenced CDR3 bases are TGTGCCAGCTCACCAGGGGAAGGTCAGGGGTCGAATGAAAAA. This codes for CASSPGEGQGSNEK. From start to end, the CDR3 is CASSPGEGQGSNEKLFF.

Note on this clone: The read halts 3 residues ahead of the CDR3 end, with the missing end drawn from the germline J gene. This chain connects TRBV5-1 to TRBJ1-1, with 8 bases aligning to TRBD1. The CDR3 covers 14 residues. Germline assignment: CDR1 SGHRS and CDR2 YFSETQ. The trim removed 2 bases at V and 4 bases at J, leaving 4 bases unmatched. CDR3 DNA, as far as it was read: TGCGCCAGCAGCTTTCAGGGGGCTGGCACTGAA. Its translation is CASSFQGAGTE. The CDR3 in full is CASSFQGAGTEAFF.

The DNA read from the CDR3 is TGTGCCAGCTCACCAAAGGTCGGCGGCGGGGAG. Translated, it gives CASSPKVGGGE. The complete CDR3 sequence is CASSPKVGGGELFF. This chain joins TRBV18 and TRBJ2-2, with D hard to call. The read ends 3 residues before the CDR3 terminus; that terminus is restored from the germline J gene. Germline CDR1 KGHSH, CDR2 LQKENI. The V end lost 2 bases, the J end lost 7 bases, and 11 bases lay between the germline ends. The CDR3 has 14 amino acids.

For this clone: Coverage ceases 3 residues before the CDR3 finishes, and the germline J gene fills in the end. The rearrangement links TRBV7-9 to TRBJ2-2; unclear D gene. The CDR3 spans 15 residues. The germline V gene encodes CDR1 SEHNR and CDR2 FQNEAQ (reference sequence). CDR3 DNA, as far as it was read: TGTGCCAGCAGCCGTGACGGAGCAACTAATGAAAAG. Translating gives CASSRDGATNEK. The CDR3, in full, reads CASSRDGATNEKLFF.

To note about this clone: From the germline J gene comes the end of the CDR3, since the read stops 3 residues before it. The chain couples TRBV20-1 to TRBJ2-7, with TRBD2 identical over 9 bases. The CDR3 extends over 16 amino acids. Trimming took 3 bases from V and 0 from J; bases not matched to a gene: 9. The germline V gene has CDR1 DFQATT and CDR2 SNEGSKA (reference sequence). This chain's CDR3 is CSASPLAGLLSYEQYF. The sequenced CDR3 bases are TGCAGTGCTAGTCCTCTAGCGGGGCTCCTCTCCTACGAG.

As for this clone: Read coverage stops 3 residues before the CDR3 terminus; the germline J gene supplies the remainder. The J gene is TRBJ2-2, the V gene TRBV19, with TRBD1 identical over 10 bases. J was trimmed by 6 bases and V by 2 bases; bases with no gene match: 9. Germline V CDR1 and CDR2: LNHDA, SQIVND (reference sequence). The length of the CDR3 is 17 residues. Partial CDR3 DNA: TGTGCCAGTAGTATAAGTTTGAGACAGGGGGCCGCCGGGGAG. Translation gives CASSISLRQGAAGE. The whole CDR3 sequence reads CASSISLRQGAAGELFF.

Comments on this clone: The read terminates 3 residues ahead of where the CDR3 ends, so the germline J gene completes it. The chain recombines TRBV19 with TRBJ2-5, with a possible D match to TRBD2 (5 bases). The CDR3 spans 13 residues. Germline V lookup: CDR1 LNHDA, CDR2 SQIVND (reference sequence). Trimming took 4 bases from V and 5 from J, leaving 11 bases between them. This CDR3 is CASSRNRGETQYF. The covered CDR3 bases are TGTGCCAGTAGTAGAAACCGCGGGGAGACC.

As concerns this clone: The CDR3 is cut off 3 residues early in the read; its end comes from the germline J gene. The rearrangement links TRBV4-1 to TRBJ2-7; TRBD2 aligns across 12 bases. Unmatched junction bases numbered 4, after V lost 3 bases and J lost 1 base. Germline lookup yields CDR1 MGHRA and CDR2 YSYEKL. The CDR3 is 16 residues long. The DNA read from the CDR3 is TGCGCCAGCAGCCACACTAGCGGGGGGCCATCCTACGAG. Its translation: CASSHTSGGPSYE. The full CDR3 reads CASSHTSGGPSYEQYF.

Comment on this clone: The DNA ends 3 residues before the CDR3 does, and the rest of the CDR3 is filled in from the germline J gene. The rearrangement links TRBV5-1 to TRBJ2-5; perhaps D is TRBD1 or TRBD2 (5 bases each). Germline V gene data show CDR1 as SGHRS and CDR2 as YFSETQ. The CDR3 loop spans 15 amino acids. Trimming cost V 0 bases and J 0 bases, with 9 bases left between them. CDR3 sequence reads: CASSLAREYQETQYF. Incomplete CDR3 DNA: TGCGCCAGCAGCTTGGCCAGGGAGTACCAAGAGACC.